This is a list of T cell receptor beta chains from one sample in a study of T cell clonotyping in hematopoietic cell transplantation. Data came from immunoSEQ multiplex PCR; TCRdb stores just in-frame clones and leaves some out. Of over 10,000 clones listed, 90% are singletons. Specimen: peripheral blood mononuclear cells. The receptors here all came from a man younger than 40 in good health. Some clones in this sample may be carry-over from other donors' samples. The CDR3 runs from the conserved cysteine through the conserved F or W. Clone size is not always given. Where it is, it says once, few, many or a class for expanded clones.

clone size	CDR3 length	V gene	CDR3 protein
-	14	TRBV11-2	CASSLGTGSYEQYF
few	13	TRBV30	CAWSVGVNYGYTF
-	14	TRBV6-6	CASSRQGSSYGYTF
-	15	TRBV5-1	CASSFGLAGEETQYF
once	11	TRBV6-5	CASGLGGTQHF
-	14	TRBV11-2	CASSAPGSSYEQYF
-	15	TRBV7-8	CASSLGAPTNYGYTF
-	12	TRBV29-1	CSGTSSGNTIYF
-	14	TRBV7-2	CASSLPGSFIGYTF
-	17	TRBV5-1	CASSLATTSGRVNEQFF
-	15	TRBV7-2	CASSLAGLAGDTQYF
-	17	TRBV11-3	CASSSPSEQPNTGELFF
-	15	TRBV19	CASSISGQDSRPQHF
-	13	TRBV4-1	CASSSPGADTQYF
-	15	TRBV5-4	CASSLVGTLSHEQYF
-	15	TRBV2	CASRSLWGGSNEQYF
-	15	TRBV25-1	CASSESGGLSYGYTF
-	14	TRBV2	CASSQQSSNQPQHF
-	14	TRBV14	CASSLYGGGHEQFF
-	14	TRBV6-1	CASSEQGSSDTQYF
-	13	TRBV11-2	CASRHWGSNEQYF
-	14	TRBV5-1	CASSLGQGGYGYTF
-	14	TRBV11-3	CASSSSRGSETQYF
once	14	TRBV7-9	CASRPGQGHYGYTF
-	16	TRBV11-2	CASSAPGQGSSYEQYF
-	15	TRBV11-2	CASSLDPGPNTEAFF
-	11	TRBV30	CAWAGGKEQYF
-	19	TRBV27	CASSPLGLAGDRDTGELFF
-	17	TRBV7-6	CASSLARLAGAGETQYF
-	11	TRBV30	CAWSVTGGYTF
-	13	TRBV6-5	CASSKPGQNEAFF
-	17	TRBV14	CASSQGSGGWNTGELFF
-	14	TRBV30	CAWSGKGRNTEAFF
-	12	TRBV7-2	CASGRDNYGYTF
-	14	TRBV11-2	CASSPPYYNAEQYF
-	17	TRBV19	CASSEPPRGDSNQPQHF
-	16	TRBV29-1	CSARQLTRGFPTEAFF
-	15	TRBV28	CASSPRGRGTDTQYF
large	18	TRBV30	CAWRPPHVEGGVYGELFF
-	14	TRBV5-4	CASNTFRGLGEQFF
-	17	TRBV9	CASSVEGAAGLRETQYF
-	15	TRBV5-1	CASKSWWGGTDTQYF